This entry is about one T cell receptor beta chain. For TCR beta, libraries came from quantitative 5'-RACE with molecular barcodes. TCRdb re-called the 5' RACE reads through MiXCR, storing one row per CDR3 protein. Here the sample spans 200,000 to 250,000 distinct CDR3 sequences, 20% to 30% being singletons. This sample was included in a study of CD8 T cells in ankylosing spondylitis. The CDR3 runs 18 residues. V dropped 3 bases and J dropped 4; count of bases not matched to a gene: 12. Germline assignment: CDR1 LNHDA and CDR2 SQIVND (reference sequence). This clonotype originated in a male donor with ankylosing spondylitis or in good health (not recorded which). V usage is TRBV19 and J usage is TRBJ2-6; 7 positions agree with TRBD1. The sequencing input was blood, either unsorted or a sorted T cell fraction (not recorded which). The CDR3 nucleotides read TGTGCCAGTAGTATGTGGGGGACAGCCATAAACGGGGCCAACGTCCTGACTTTC. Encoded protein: CASSMWGTAINGANVLTF. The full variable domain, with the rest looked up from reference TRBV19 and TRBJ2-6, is DGGITQSPKYLFRKEGQNVTLSCEQNLNHDAMYWYRQDPGQGLRLIYYSQIVNDFQKGDIAEGYSVSREKKESFPLTVTSAQKNPTAFYLCASSMWGTAINGANVLTFGAGSRLTVL.